This entry describes one T cell receptor beta chain. No cognate antigen has been identified for it. One base away there is no much larger clone; base qualities are not given. The High Capacity cDNA Reverse Transcription Kit was used to reverse transcribe all of the isolated RNA, meaning that expressed TCRB transcripts were what got sequenced. Naive, central memory and regulatory T cell samples underwent deep immunoSEQ sequencing, averaging around 3.6 million total reads per sample. After sorted cells were lysed in RLT buffer, RNA was extracted with DNase-treated RNeasy Micro or Mini kits, with the choice depending on cell number. Each cell subset was processed on its own to prevent cross-contamination, while patient and healthy donor samples were processed together. TCRB sequences were amplified from cDNA with the immunoSEQ multiplex PCR, producing 87-bp fragments spanning the CDR3 region. Amplicons were sequenced on the Illumina HiSeq platform. Under the source paper's analysis protocol: PCR bias was computationally corrected using synthetic template baselines, reads within Hamming distance 2 were collapsed, and singletons that could not be merged were discarded. Reads were aligned against IMGT to assign V, D and J genes, CDR3 length and insertions or deletions at six rearrangement sites. Within each subset, clonotype counts were normalized to sorted cell number, and only after that were true diversity and Gini coefficients computed with the tcR R package. The overlap coefficient, calculated on TCRB nucleotide sequences, was used to quantify repertoire sharing. Out-of-frame TCRB sequences from naive cells were analyzed to stand in for the pre-selection repertoire. TCRdb took this table from immuneACCESS and kept in-frame rearrangements with V and J called. Such tables lack part of the clones; where checked against another copy, unresolved V genes explain under half of the gap, and the rest is unexplained. The V and J calls and clone size are taken from that table; D and trimming were inferred from the DNA. This sample lists about half a million clones; 11% were detected once. The top ten constitute less than 0.06% of the sample.

V gives up 5 bases and J gives up 3 bases, and the segment between their germline ends measures 8 bases. For CDR1 and CDR2, the germline V gene lists MDHEN and SYDVKM. The CDR3 has 12 amino acids, counting the end cysteine and valine. The only DNA kept is the CDR3, 36 bases in frame from the first base. These data come from a study of beta chain features in type 1 diabetes (dated by TCRdb to the late 2010s). For the study in its entirety: Mean age, gender distribution, total cell number and subset yield did not differ between patients and healthy donors. Naive and central memory subsets were obtained from all 30 or so donors, but regulatory and stem cell-like memory subsets were isolated from only 8 patients and roughly eight healthy donors. The study compared the TCRB repertoires of sorted circulating CD4+ T cell subsets in recently diagnosed type 1 diabetes patients with those in matched healthy donors. Across all samples, some 110,000,000 sorted cells were examined, and cell number per subset correlated strongly with RNA yield. The study at large found these results: Fewer insertions and more nucleotide deletions at VDJ recombination sites were observed in patients with type 1 diabetes, implying thymic rearrangement abnormalities. A moderate but significant shortening of TCRB CDR3 length was observed in type 1 diabetes patients in all four CD4+ subsets. PCR might favor shorter templates, but patient and control samples were amplified and corrected together, so any skew would affect both groups equally. Because small numbers of individuals were included in the HLA sub-analyses, any influence of HLA type on TCRB rearrangement was left unresolved. Because cDNA was sequenced instead of genomic DNA, activated cells with high expression could be over-represented, although the groups did not differ in activation or CD3 levels. Naive, central memory and regulatory TCRB repertoires appeared to be more similar among patients than among healthy donors.

From each donor, a single peripheral blood sample of 90 to 150 mL on average was drawn into heparinised tubes. A BD FACSAria II and a panel including CD45RO, CCR7, CD25, CD127, CD95 and CD27 were used to sort naive, central memory, regulatory and stem cell-like memory CD4+ T cells. Every sorted population had a purity above 95%. PBMCs were separated immediately by Lymphoprep density gradient centrifugation and were stained directly, without being cultured. So that batch effects would be minimized, each experiment stained and sorted samples in pairs, pairing one healthy donor with one patient. This clonotype originated in a woman under 30 in good health. The chain couples TRBV28 to TRBJ2-7; confidence is insufficient to name the D gene. What was sequenced was naive CD4+ T cells from blood. The meaning of the sample's cell subset or site label: true naive CD4+ T cells. For the CDR3, the sequence is CASSGLVYEQYV. In nucleotides, the sequence is TGTGCCAGCAGTGGGTTGGTCTACGAGCAGTACGTC.